This T cell receptor beta chain was captured by sequencing in a study of cytotoxic CD8 clonotypes in ibrutinib-treated CLL. Study information: Response sampling took place at median 12 months of treatment, range 6 to 36.

The CDR3 consists of 14 residues. From germline, CDR1 is SNHLY and CDR2 FYNNEI. Between the trimmed V and J ends, which lost 7 bases and 5 bases, there was a span of 17 bases. Study findings and constraints: Clonality went up at the time of ibrutinib response, stayed stable in sustained remission, and later dropped back toward its baseline level at progression.

Details on this clone: What it binds is unknown.

Sequencing used immunoSEQ multiplex PCR; TCRdb keeps in-frame clones, though not all of them. The data show around 50,000 clones, roughly three fifths seen once. This clonotype was obtained from a human donor with chronic lymphocytic leukemia. This chain connects TRBV2 to TRBJ1-1, with D hard to call. The material sequenced was PBMCs, taken after 24 months of ibrutinib treatment. CDR3 in DNA: TGTGCCAGCACACGGACGGGAAGACGGACTGAAGCTTTCTTT. It translates to CASTRTGRRTEAFF. The whole variable domain, filled in from reference TRBV2 and TRBJ1-1, reads EPEVTQTPSHQVTQMGQEVILRCVPISNHLYFYWYRQILGQKVEFLVSFYNNEISEKSEIFDDQFSVERPDGSNFTLKIRSTKLEDSAMYFCASTRTGRRTEAFFGQGTRLTVV.